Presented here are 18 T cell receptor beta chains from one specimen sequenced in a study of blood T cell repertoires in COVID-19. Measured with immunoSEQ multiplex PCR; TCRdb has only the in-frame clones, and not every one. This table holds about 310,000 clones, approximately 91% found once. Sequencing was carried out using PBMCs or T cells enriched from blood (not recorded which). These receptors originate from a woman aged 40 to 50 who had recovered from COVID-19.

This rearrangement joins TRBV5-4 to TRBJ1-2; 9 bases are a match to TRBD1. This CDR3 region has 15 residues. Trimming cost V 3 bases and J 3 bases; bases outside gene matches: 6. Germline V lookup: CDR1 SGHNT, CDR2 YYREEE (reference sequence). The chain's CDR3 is CASSSPTGGDYGYTF. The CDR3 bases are TGTGCCAGCAGCTCCCCGACAGGGGGTGACTATGGCTACACCTTC.

As DNA, the CDR3 is TGTGCCATCAGTGAGCACCAGGAAATCTACGAGCAGTACTTC. This gives the protein CAISEHQEIYEQYF. V usage is TRBV10-3 and J usage is TRBJ2-7; D is undetermined. Germline assignment: CDR1 ENHRY and CDR2 SYGVKD. The CDR3 length is 14 residues. Trimming cost V 2 bases and J 3 bases, with 11 bases left between them.

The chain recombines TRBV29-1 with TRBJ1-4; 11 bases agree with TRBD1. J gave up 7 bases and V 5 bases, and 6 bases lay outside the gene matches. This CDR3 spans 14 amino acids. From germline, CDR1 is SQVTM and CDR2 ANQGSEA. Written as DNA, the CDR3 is TGCAGCGTTCGGACAGGGGGCGGGCGTGAAAAACTGTTTTTT. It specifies CSVRTGGGREKLFF.

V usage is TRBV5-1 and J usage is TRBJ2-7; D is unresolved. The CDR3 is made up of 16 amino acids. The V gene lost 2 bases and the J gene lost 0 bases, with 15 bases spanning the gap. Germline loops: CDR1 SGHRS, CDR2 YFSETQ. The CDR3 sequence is CASSFSGSNPSYEQYF. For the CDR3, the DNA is TGCGCCAGCAGCTTCTCCGGGTCAAATCCCTCCTACGAGCAGTACTTC.

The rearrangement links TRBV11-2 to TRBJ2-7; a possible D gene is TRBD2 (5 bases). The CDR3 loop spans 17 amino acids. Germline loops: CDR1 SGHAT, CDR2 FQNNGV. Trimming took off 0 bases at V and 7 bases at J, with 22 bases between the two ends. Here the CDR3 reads CASSLDRSGVRSGEQYF. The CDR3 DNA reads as TGTGCCAGCAGCTTAGATCGGTCCGGGGTGCGGAGTGGGGAGCAGTACTTC.

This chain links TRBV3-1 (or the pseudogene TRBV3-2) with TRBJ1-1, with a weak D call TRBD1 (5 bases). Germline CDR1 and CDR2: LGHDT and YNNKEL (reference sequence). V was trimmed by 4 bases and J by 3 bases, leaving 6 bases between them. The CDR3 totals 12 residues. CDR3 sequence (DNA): TGTGCCAGCAGCCCAGGGTACACTGAAGCTTTCTTT. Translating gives CASSPGYTEAFF.

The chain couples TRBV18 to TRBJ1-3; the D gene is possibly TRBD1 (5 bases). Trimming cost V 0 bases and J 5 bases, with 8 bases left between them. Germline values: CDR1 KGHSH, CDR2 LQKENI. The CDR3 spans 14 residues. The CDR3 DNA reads TGTGCCAGCTCACCACCAGGGGCCAGAAACACCATATATTTT. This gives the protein CASSPPGARNTIYF.

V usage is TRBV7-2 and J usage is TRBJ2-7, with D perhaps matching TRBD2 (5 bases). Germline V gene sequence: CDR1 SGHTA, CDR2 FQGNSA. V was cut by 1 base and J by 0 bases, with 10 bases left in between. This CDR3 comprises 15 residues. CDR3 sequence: CASSLGAGPSYEQYF. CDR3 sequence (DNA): TGTGCCAGCAGCTTAGGTGCGGGCCCCTCCTACGAGCAGTACTTC.

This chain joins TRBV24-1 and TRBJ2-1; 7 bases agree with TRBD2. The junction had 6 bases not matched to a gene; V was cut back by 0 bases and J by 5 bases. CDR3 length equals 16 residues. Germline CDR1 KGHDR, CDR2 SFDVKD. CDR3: CATSDLSSGVNNEQFF. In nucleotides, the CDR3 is TGTGCCACCAGTGATTTGTCGAGCGGGGTTAACAATGAGCAGTTCTTC.

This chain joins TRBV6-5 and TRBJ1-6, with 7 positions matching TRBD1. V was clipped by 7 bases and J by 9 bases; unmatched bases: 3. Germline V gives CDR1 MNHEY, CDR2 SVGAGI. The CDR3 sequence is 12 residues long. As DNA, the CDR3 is TGTGCCAGCAATAACAGGGGTTCACCCCTCCACTTT. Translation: CASNNRGSPLHF.

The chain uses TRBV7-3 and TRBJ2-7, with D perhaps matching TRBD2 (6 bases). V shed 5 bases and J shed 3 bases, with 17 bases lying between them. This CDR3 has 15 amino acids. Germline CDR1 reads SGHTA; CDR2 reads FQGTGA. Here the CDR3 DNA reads TGTGCCAGCAGCGTCGGACCGGGAGCCGGCTACGAGCAGTACTTC. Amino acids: CASSVGPGAGYEQYF.

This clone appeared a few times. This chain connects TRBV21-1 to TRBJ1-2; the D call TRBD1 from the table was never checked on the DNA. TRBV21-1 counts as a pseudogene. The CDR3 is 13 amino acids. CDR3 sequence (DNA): TGTGCCAGCAGCAAAGGGACAGGGGATGGCTACACCTTC. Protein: CASSKGTGDGYTF.

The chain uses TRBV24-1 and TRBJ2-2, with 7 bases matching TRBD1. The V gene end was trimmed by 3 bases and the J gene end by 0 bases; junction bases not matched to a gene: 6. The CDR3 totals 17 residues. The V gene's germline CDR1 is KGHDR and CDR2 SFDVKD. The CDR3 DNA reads TGTGCCACCAGTGATCCCACGACAGGGACGAACACCGGGGAGCTGTTTTTT. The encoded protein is CATSDPTTGTNTGELFF.

CDR3 amino acids: CATSDRQGLVGYDEQFF. CDR3 DNA sequence: TGTGCCACCAGTGATAGACAGGGTTTAGTCGGTTACGATGAGCAGTTCTTC. J is TRBJ2-1 and V is TRBV24-1; 7 bases agree with TRBD1. This CDR3 contains 17 residues. CDR1 KGHDR and CDR2 SFDVKD come from the germline V gene. J gave up 8 bases and V 3 bases, and 15 bases lay outside the gene matches.

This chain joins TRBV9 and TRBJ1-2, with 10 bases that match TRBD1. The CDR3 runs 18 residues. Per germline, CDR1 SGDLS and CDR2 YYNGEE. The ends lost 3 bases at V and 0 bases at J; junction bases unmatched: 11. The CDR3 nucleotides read TGTGCCAGCAGCGAACCGACAGGGGGCTTTCCAGCTAACTATGGCTACACCTTC. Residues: CASSEPTGGFPANYGYTF.

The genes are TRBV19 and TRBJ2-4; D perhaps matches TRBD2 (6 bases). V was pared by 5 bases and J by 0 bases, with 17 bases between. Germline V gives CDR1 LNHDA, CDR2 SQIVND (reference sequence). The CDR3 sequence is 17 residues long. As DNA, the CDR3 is TGTGCCAGTAGTCCCCTCGGCGGGGCGGGAGCCAAAAACATTCAGTACTTC. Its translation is CASSPLGGAGAKNIQYF.

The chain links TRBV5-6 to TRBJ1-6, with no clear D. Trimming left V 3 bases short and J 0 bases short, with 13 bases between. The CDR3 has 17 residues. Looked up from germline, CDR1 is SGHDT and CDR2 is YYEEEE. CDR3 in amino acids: CASSSLSERSYNSPLHF. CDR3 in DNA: TGTGCCAGCAGCTCGCTATCTGAACGCTCCTATAATTCACCCCTCCACTTT. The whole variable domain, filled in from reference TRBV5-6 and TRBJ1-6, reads DAGVTQSPTHLIKTRGQQVTLRCSPKSGHDTVSWYQQALGQGPQFIFQYYEEEERQRGNFPDRFSGHQFPNYSSELNVNALLLGDSALYLCASSSLSERSYNSPLHFGNGTRLTVT.

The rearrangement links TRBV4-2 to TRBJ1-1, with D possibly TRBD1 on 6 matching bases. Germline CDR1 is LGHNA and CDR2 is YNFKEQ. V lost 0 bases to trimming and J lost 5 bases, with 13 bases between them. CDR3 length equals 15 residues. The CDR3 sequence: CASSQDRAGETEAFF. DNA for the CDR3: TGTGCCAGCAGCCAAGATAGGGCAGGGGAGACTGAAGCTTTCTTT.